A single sample gave rise to the 24 T cell receptor beta chains below, sequenced in a study of blood T cell repertoires in COVID-19. The method was immunoSEQ multiplex PCR; TCRdb's version includes in-frame clones alone and lacks a portion of them. The table records approximately 450,000 clones, about 85% of them present only once. Sequenced sample: PBMCs or T cells enriched from blood (not recorded which). These receptors all stem from a woman under 30 with acute COVID-19.

The V call is TRBV4-1, the J call TRBJ1-2; 7 bases are a match to TRBD1. The CDR3 runs 15 residues. Germline V gene sequence: CDR1 MGHRA, CDR2 YSYEKL. V dropped 3 bases and J dropped 2; count of bases not matched to a gene: 6. As DNA, the CDR3 is TGCGCCAGCAGCCACGACAGGGAGTTGAACTATGGCTACACCTTC. Its translation is CASSHDRELNYGYTF.

The rearrangement links TRBV11-2 to TRBJ1-2; maybe TRBD1 (6 bases). The CDR3 length is 16 residues. V was shortened by 0 bases and J by 7 bases, with 18 bases between the two germline ends. CDR1 SGHAT and CDR2 FQNNGV come from the germline V gene. The CDR3 sequence: CASSLEVGAGPAGYTF. Here the CDR3 DNA reads TGTGCCAGCAGCTTAGAAGTGGGGGCCGGTCCAGCTGGCTACACCTTC.

V and J are TRBV12-5 and TRBJ2-1, with 13 bases fitting TRBD2. Germline CDR1 reads LGHNT; CDR2 reads FRNRAP. J gave up 10 bases and V 8 bases, and 14 bases lay outside the gene matches. The CDR3 contains 16 residues. In nucleotides, the CDR3 is TGTGCTAGTTTCAAAACAACTAGCGGGGGGGCCCGAGAGCAGTTCTTC. Residues: CASFKTTSGGAREQFF.

The genes are TRBV13 and TRBJ2-7, with TRBD1 matching over 11 bases. CDR1 and CDR2 from the germline V gene are PRHDT and FYEKMQ (reference sequence). This CDR3 has 14 amino acids. With V trimmed by 4 bases and J by 2 bases, 1 base remained unmatched. In DNA form, the CDR3 reads TGTGCCAGCAGCTCGGGACAGGGGGCCTACGAGCAGTACTTC. It yields the protein CASSSGQGAYEQYF.

The chain employs TRBV4-1 and TRBJ2-3; 9 nucleotides agree with TRBD2. The germline gives CDR1 MGHRA, CDR2 YSYEKL. Trimming at V came to 3 bases and at J to 0 bases, leaving 10 bases not matched to a gene. This CDR3 is 18 amino acids long. The CDR3 nucleotides are TGCGCCAGCAGCCAGAAGCGGGGGGCCCTCTCTAGCACAGATACGCAGTATTTT. This gives the protein CASSQKRGALSSTDTQYF.

The chain couples TRBV28 to TRBJ1-5, with 9 bases identical to TRBD1. The CDR3 sequence is 14 residues long. V lost 3 bases, J lost 7 bases, and 4 bases stayed unmatched. Germline-derived CDR1 and CDR2 are MDHEN and SYDVKM. For the CDR3, the DNA is TGTGCCAGCAGTTTCGGGACAGGGAAACAGCCCCAGCATTTT. Translating gives CASSFGTGKQPQHF.

The rearrangement joins TRBV19 to TRBJ2-7, with 8 nucleotides matching TRBD1. Germline V gene sequence: CDR1 LNHDA, CDR2 SQIVND (reference sequence). This CDR3 region has 11 residues. The ends lost 10 bases at V and 3 bases at J; junction bases unmatched: 2. The DNA of the CDR3 is TGTGCCACAGGGGGCATCTACGAGCAGTACTTC. It encodes CATGGIYEQYF.

The rearrangement links TRBV2 to TRBJ1-1; D ambiguous. V was cut by 7 bases and J by 0 bases, with 12 bases left in between. The CDR3 length is 14 residues. In germline, CDR1 is SNHLY, CDR2 FYNNEI. The CDR3 coding sequence is TGTGCCAGCACCAATTCGGGTGTGAACACTGAAGCTTTCTTT. It encodes CASTNSGVNTEAFF.

This chain links TRBV12-3 or TRBV12-4 with TRBJ2-2, with D perhaps TRBD1 (5 bases). The V end was cut by 4 bases, the J end by 4 bases, with 7 bases between. CDR3 length: 13 residues. CDR3 nucleotides: TGTGCCAGCAGTTATCAGGGCACCGGGGAGCTGTTTTTT. This sequence encodes CASSYQGTGELFF.

The rearrangement joins TRBV20-1 to TRBJ2-1; unclear D gene. V dropped 4 bases and J dropped 10 bases, with 11 bases sitting between them. This CDR3 region has 11 residues. Germline V gene sequence: CDR1 DFQATT, CDR2 SNEGSKA (reference sequence). The DNA of the CDR3 is TGCAGTGCTATTACACAGTGGGAGCAGTTCTTC. Amino acids: CSAITQWEQFF.

The count of this clone is one. V and J are TRBV15 and TRBJ2-2; D uncertain. With 8 bases removed from V and 0 bases from J, the gap between germline ends came to 10 bases. Germline V CDR1 and CDR2: LNHNV, YYDKDF (reference sequence). The CDR3 runs to 14 residues. CDR3 amino acids: CATVGRSNTGELFF. In nucleotides, the CDR3 is TGTGCCACCGTTGGCAGGTCGAACACCGGGGAGCTGTTTTTT.

This chain links TRBV9 with TRBJ2-3; TRBD2 agrees at 11 bases. The V segment lost 6 bases and the J segment 3 bases; nucleotides outside the gene matches: 3. This CDR3 has 14 residues. Germline CDR1 SGDLS, CDR2 YYNGEE. The CDR3 region is CASNLAGGTDTQYF. In DNA, the CDR3 is TGTGCCAGCAACCTAGCGGGGGGTACAGATACGCAGTATTTT.

The V and J genes are TRBV28 and TRBJ2-7, with TRBD1 as a possible D gene (6 bases). CDR3 length: 17 residues. Trimming removed 5 bases from V and 0 bases from J, with 20 bases in between. The germline CDR1 and CDR2 sequences are MDHEN and SYDVKM. This CDR3 reads CASSMKWDKISSYEQYF. In DNA, the CDR3 is TGTGCCAGCAGTATGAAATGGGACAAAATATCCTCCTACGAGCAGTACTTC.

This chain uses TRBV7-3 with TRBJ1-6; TRBD1 agrees at 9 bases. The ends lost 2 bases at V and 9 bases at J; junction bases unmatched: 5. Germline assignment: CDR1 SGHTA and CDR2 FQGTGA. This CDR3 region has 15 residues. The DNA of the CDR3 is TGTGCCAGCAGCTTAGGGGACAGGGAAGGTTCACCCCTCCACTTT. It yields the protein CASSLGDREGSPLHF. The full variable domain, in which reference TRBV7-3 and TRBJ1-6 provide the parts outside the CDR3, is GAGVSQTPSNKVTEKGKYVELRCDPISGHTALYWYRQSLGQGPEFLIYFQGTGAADDSGLPNDRFFAVRPEGSVSTLKIQRTERGDSAVYLCASSLGDREGSPLHFGNGTRLTVT.

The rearrangement links TRBV19 to TRBJ1-1; 7 nucleotides line up with TRBD1. Trimming cost V 3 bases and J 0 bases; bases outside gene matches: 4. There are 15 residues in the CDR3. CDR1 LNHDA and CDR2 SQIVND come from the germline V gene (reference sequence). This CDR3 reads CASSIRQGLNTEAFF. CDR3 DNA sequence: TGTGCCAGTAGTATCCGACAGGGTCTGAACACTGAAGCTTTCTTT. Full variable domain (missing parts from reference TRBV19 and TRBJ1-1): DGGITQSPKYLFRKEGQNVTLSCEQNLNHDAMYWYRQDPGQGLRLIYYSQIVNDFQKGDIAEGYSVSREKKESFPLTVTSAQKNPTAFYLCASSIRQGLNTEAFFGQGTRLTVV.

This chain connects TRBV7-2 to TRBJ2-5, with D possibly matching TRBD1 (6 bases). The V end was cut by 1 base, the J end by 6 bases, with 12 bases between. The germline V gene has CDR1 SGHTA and CDR2 FQGNSA. CDR3 length equals 14 residues. The CDR3 sequence: CASSLDRAAKTQYF. CDR3 nucleotide sequence: TGTGCCAGCAGCTTAGACAGGGCCGCAAAGACCCAGTACTTC.

The chain recombines TRBV5-1 with TRBJ2-7, with D perhaps TRBD1 (6 bases). Germline V lookup: CDR1 SGHRS, CDR2 YFSETQ. This CDR3 has 15 amino acids. V shed 0 bases and J shed 8 bases, with 18 bases lying between them. The CDR3: CASSLDWGQDNKQYF. DNA of the CDR3: TGCGCCAGCAGCTTGGATTGGGGGCAGGATAATAAGCAGTACTTC.

With respect to this clone: The same CDR3 is also encoded by other DNA sequences in this sample. The V and J genes are TRBV5-5 and TRBJ2-7; 8 nucleotides align to TRBD1. The CDR3 spans 14 residues. Per the germline V gene, CDR1 is SGHKS and CDR2 is YYEKEE (reference sequence). The J segment lost 0 bases and the V segment lost 3 bases, leaving 2 bases of the junction unmatched. The CDR3 loop reads CASSSGTGSYEQYF. CDR3 DNA: TGTGCCAGCAGCTCAGGGACAGGCTCCTACGAGCAGTACTTC.

This chain uses TRBV6-5 with TRBJ2-7; 7 nucleotides align to TRBD1. The trim removed 0 bases at V and 4 bases at J, leaving 9 bases unmatched. Germline V CDR1 and CDR2: MNHEY, SVGAGI. CDR3 length: 16 residues. The CDR3: CASSYSSPGGWYEQYF. The DNA of the CDR3 is TGTGCCAGCAGTTACTCGTCTCCAGGGGGATGGTACGAGCAGTACTTC.

The chain joins TRBV3-1 (or the pseudogene TRBV3-2) to TRBJ1-2, with D tentatively TRBD1 (5 bases). The V and J ends lost 1 base and 5 bases respectively, with 11 bases between them. Germline V gene lookup returns CDR1 LGHDT and CDR2 YNNKEL (reference sequence). The CDR3 has 14 residues. The CDR3 DNA follows: TGTGCCAGCAGCCAAGGTGGGGGGATTTATGGCTACACCTTC. Translation: CASSQGGGIYGYTF.

The chain links TRBV20-1 to TRBJ1-2; unclear D gene. The CDR3 totals 11 residues. The V gene lost 6 bases and the J gene lost 4 bases, with 9 bases spanning the gap. Germline-derived CDR1 and CDR2 are DFQATT and SNEGSKA (reference sequence). DNA for the CDR3: TGCAGTGCGAGCGGCCCCTATGGCTACACCTTC. Translated: CSASGPYGYTF.

The genes are TRBV7-8 and TRBJ1-5; 10 bases align to TRBD1. In germline, CDR1 is SGHVS, CDR2 FQNEAQ. The ends lost 5 bases at V and 3 bases at J; junction bases unmatched: 4. This CDR3 spans 15 amino acids. CDR3 sequence reads: CASSPGTGANQPQHF. The CDR3 DNA reads TGTGCCAGCAGCCCCGGGACAGGGGCCAATCAGCCCCAGCATTTT. The full variable domain, with the rest looked up from reference TRBV7-8 and TRBJ1-5, is GAGVSQSPRYKVAKRGQDVALRCDPISGHVSLFWYQQALGQGPEFLTYFQNEAQLDKSGLPSDRFFAERPEGSVSTLKIQRTQQEDSAVYLCASSPGTGANQPQHFGDGTRLSIL.

The chain recombines TRBV28 with TRBJ2-3; TRBD2 matches 13 bases. This CDR3 has 16 amino acids. Germline trimming cut 5 bases from V and 5 bases from J; bases unmatched to any gene: 7. CDR1 is MDHEN and CDR2 is SYDVKM in the germline V gene. CDR3 in DNA: TGTGCCAGCAGTCAACTAGCGGGAGGGTCCTTAGATACGCAGTATTTT. This codes for CASSQLAGGSLDTQYF. The full variable domain, rest sourced from reference TRBV28 and TRBJ2-3, is DVKVTQSSRYLVKRTGEKVFLECVQDMDHENMFWYRQDPGLGLRLIYFSYDVKMKEKGDIPEGYSVSREKKERFSLILESASTNQTSMYLCASSQLAGGSLDTQYFGPGTRLTVL.

V is TRBV13 and J is TRBJ2-7; a weak D match, TRBD1 (6 bases). The CDR3 is 16 amino acids. V lost 0 bases, J lost 5 bases, and 17 bases lay in between. CDR1 is PRHDT and CDR2 is FYEKMQ in the germline V gene (reference sequence). For the CDR3, the DNA is TGTGCCAGCAGCTTAGGGGTGGGGGCGCCTAGGAACGAGCAGTACTTC. Translation gives CASSLGVGAPRNEQYF.